This T cell receptor (beta chain) is from a study of T-cell memory formation after mild COVID-19. Whole-study findings and limits: CD4+ clones that contracted lay mainly in CM and EM; CD8+ ones lay in EMRA.

From the 5' RACE reads, TCRdb called clonotypes with MiXCR, one entry per CDR3 protein. This sample has approximately 400,000 distinct CDR3 sequences, with 20% to 25% found just once. Note on this clonotype: Its target is unknown.

The trim removed 0 bases at V and 4 bases at J, leaving 4 bases unmatched. The CDR3 runs to 15 residues. Germline assignment: CDR1 SEHNR and CDR2 FQNEAQ (reference sequence). Source material: PBMCs or a T cell subset sorted from them (not recorded which). J is TRBJ2-5 and V is TRBV7-9; 8 nucleotides align to TRBD1. The TCR originated in an adult woman who had mild COVID-19 (a few samples of this study predate the infection). Cell type and time point are not known. The CDR3 loop is CASSLARDRRETQYF. The CDR3 bases are TGTGCCAGCAGCTTAGCTCGGGACAGGCGAGAGACCCAGTACTTC.